This T cell receptor (beta chain) was captured in a study of Graves' ophthalmopathy and Graves' hyperthyroidism. Looking at the study overall: Peripheral blood collection took place at initial diagnosis, before any treatment. Study results and limitations: The model flagged ophthalmopathy progression at 65% to 71% sensitivity and around 77% specificity. A model built from 13 signatures distinguished ophthalmopathy from stable hyperthyroidism with approximately 90% sensitivity and 70% to 84% specificity.

Comment on this clonotype: The antigen is unknown.

No ophthalmopathy within 18 months of follow-up signified stable hyperthyroidism. In germline, CDR1 is MNHNS, CDR2 SASEGT. CDR3 length: 13 residues. Trimming cost V 7 bases and J 2 bases, with 11 bases left between them. The sequenced template was RNA, covering the TCR beta CDR3 region. Second-round multiplex PCR followed a first-round RT-PCR using HTBI primers. TCRdb redid the calling of the multiplex PCR reads with MiXCR, one entry per CDR3 protein. The sample includes 300,000 to 450,000 distinct CDR3 sequences, about a sixth of them seen just once. The clonotype was recovered from an adult woman with stable Graves' hyperthyroidism. The sample taken for sequencing was peripheral blood. The chain is built from TRBV6-1 and TRBJ2-5; D uncertain. The CDR3 bases are TGTGCCAGCATGATCGACGGACAAGAGACCCAGTACTTC. Translation: CASMIDGQETQYF.